This T cell receptor (beta chain) appears in the sequencing data of a study of blood T cell repertoires in COVID-19. For the study at large: The United States, Italy and Spain supplied acute and convalescent COVID-19 samples.

The protocol was immunoSEQ multiplex PCR, while the TCRdb copy is restricted to in-frame clones and leaves out a portion. This repertoire shows about 250,000 clones, about 90% found once; its top ten account for roughly 0.89%. The V end was cut by 5 bases, the J end by 5 bases, with 12 bases between. The CDR3 extends over 13 amino acids. Per germline, CDR1 LNHNV and CDR2 YYDKDF (reference sequence). V is TRBV15 and J is TRBJ1-1; tentative D call: TRBD1 (6 bases). The TCR originated in a man aged 30 to 39 with COVID-19, enrolled during active disease. Material: peripheral blood. CDR3 sequence reads: CATSSRGRTEAFF. The CDR3 coding sequence is TGTGCCACCAGCTCCAGGGGTCGGACTGAAGCTTTCTTT.